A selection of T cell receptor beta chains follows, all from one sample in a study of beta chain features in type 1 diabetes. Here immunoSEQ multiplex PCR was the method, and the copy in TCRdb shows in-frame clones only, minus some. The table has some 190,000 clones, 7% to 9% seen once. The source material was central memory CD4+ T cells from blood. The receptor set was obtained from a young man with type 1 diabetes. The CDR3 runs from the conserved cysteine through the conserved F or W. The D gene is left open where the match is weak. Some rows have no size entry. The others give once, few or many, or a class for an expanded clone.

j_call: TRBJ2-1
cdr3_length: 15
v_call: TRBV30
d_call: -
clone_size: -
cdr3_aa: CAWSVLGNLYNEQFF
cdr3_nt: TGTGCCTGGAGTGTACTTGGTAATCTCTACAATGAGCAGTTCTTC

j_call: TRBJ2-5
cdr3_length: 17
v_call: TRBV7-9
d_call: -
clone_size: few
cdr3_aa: CASSTTGLELAGETQYF
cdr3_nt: TGTGCCAGCAGCACGACAGGGCTGGAACTAGCTGGTGAGACCCAGTACTTC

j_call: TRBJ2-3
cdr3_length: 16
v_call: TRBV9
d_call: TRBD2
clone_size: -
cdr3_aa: CASSPGTSGRTDTQYF
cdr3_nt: TGTGCCAGCAGCCCAGGGACTAGCGGGCGCACAGATACGCAGTATTTT

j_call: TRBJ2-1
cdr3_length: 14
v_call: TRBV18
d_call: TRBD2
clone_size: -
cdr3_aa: CASSHPLAGASQFF
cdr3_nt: TGTGCCAGCTCACACCCGCTAGCGGGAGCTAGTCAGTTCTTC

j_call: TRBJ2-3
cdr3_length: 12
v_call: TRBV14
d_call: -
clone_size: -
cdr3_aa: CASSLYTDTQYF
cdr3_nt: TGTGCCAGCAGCCTCTACACAGATACGCAGTATTTT

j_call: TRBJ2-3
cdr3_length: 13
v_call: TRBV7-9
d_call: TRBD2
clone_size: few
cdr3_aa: CASSSNTGTRWYF
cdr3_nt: TGTGCCAGCAGCTCAAACACCGGGACTAGGTGGTATTTT

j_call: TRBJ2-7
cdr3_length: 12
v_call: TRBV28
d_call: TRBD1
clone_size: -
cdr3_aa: CASSNFRDRQYF
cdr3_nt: TGTGCCAGCAGCAATTTCCGGGACAGGCAGTACTTC

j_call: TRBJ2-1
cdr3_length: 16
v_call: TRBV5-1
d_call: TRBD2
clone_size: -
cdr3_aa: CASSLGASGRPDEQFF
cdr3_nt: TGCGCCAGCAGCTTGGGGGCTAGCGGGAGACCCGATGAGCAGTTCTTC

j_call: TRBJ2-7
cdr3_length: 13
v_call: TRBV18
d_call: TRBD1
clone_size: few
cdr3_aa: CASSRGGTGEQYF
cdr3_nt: TGTGCCAGCTCACGGGGCGGGACAGGGGAGCAGTACTTC

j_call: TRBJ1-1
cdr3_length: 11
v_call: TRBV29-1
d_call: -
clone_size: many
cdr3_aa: CSGTENTEAFF
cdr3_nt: TGCAGCGGTACTGAGAACACTGAAGCTTTCTTT

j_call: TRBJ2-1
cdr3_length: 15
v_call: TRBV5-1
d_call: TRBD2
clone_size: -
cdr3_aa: CASTGGGGAHHEQFF
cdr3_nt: TGCGCCAGCACCGGTGGCGGGGGGGCCCACCATGAGCAGTTCTTC

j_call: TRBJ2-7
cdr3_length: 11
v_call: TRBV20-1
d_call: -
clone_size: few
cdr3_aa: CSARDTYEQYF
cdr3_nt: TGCAGTGCTAGAGATACCTACGAGCAGTACTTC

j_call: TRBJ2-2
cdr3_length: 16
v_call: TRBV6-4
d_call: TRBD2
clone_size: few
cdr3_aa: CASSPRVGGRAGELFF
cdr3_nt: TGTGCCAGCAGTCCGCGAGTTGGCGGGAGGGCAGGCGAGCTGTTTTTT

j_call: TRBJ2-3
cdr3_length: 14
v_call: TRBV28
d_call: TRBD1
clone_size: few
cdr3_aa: CASSRQGAADTQYF
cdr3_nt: TGTGCCAGCAGCAGACAGGGGGCTGCAGATACGCAGTATTTT

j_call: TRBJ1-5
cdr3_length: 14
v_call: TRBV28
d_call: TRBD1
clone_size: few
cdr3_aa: CASSFLIGGQPQHF
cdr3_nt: TGTGCCAGCAGTTTCCTCATAGGGGGCCAGCCCCAGCATTTT

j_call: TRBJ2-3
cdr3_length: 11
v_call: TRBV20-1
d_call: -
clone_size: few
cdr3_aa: CSARLGVTQYF
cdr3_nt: TGCAGTGCTAGATTAGGGGTTACGCAGTATTTT

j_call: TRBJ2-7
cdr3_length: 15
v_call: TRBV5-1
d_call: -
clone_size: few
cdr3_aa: CASSLNFGGPYEQYF
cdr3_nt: TGCGCCAGCAGCTTGAATTTCGGGGGGCCCTACGAGCAGTACTTC

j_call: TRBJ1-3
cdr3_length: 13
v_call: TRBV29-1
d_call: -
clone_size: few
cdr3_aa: CSVADRSLNTIYF
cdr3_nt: TGCAGCGTGGCAGACAGGTCGTTGAACACCATATATTTT

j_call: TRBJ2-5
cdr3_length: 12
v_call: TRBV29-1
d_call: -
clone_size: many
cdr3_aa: CSVEWLEETQYF
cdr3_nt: TGCAGCGTTGAATGGCTAGAAGAGACCCAGTACTTC

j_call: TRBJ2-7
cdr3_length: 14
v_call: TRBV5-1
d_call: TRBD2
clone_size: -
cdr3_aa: CASSFSGTSYEQYF
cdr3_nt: TGCGCCAGCAGCTTCAGCGGGACCTCCTACGAGCAGTACTTC

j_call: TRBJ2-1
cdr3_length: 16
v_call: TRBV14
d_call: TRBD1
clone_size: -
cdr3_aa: CASSQFIGQGAGEQFF
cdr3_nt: TGTGCCAGCAGCCAGTTCATCGGGCAGGGGGCGGGTGAGCAGTTCTTC

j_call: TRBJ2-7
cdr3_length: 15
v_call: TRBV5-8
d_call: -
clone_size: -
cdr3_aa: CASNLRGPSSYEQYF
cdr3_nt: TGTGCCAGCAACCTGAGAGGGCCGAGCTCCTACGAGCAGTACTTC

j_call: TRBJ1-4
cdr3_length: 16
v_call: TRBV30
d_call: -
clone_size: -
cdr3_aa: CAWSYAGASKGEKLFF
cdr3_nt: TGTGCCTGGAGTTACGCGGGGGCCTCTAAGGGTGAAAAACTGTTTTTT

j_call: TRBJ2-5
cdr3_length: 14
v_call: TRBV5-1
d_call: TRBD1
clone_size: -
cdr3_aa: CASSSGTGLETQYF
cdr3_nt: TGCGCCAGCAGCTCGGGGACAGGGCTAGAGACCCAGTACTTC

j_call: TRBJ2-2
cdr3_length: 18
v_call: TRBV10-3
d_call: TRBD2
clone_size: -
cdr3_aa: CAIRATEGELAGAGELFF
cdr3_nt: TGTGCCATCAGAGCGACAGAGGGGGAACTAGCGGGAGCCGGGGAGCTGTTTTTT